The sequence of this T cell receptor beta chain was determined in a study of response to subunit inactivated influenza vaccine. Study-wide points: Seasonal influenza vaccination, on each occasion, was suggested by the authors to recruit few new T cells.

TCRdb analysed the RT-PCR reads with MiXCR anew, one entry per CDR3 protein. This sample has approximately 520,000 distinct CDR3 sequences, with 15% to 20% found just once. Germline V gene lookup returns CDR1 ENHRY and CDR2 SYGVKD. V lost 1 base and J 1 base, leaving 5 bases between the germline ends. The CDR3 has 14 residues. At least ten counts were recorded for this clonotype. The target antigen is unknown. The material sequenced was CD4+ T cells sorted from PBMCs, taken around 25 months after vaccination. The J gene is TRBJ1-5, the V gene TRBV10-3; D unresolved. The clonotype originates from a man aged 45 to 70 who received an inactivated influenza vaccine. The DNA for the CDR3 is TGTGCCATCAGTGAGTATGACAGCAATCAGCCCCAGCATTTT. It translates to CAISEYDSNQPQHF.